One sample yielded the 4 T cell receptor beta chains listed below, sequenced in a study of blood T cell repertoires in COVID-19. The method was immunoSEQ multiplex PCR; TCRdb's version includes in-frame clones alone and lacks a portion of them. The sample contains under 250,000 clones, approximately 86% of which appear only once. The source material was peripheral blood. Receptor source: a woman aged 70-85 years with active or convalescent COVID-19.

The rearrangement joins TRBV2 to TRBJ2-5; D gene ambiguous. Per the germline V gene, CDR1 is SNHLY and CDR2 is FYNNEI. The V end lost 7 bases, the J end lost 1 base, and 10 bases lay between the germline ends. This CDR3 comprises 13 residues. The chain's CDR3 is CASKVQPQETQYF. DNA of the CDR3: TGTGCCAGCAAGGTACAGCCCCAAGAGACCCAGTACTTC.

The chain employs TRBV5-1 and TRBJ2-1, with a weak D call TRBD2 (7 bases). Germline CDR1 reads SGHRS; CDR2 reads YFSETQ. The CDR3 spans 16 residues. The V gene lost 3 bases and the J gene lost 5 bases, with 18 bases spanning the gap. This CDR3 reads CASSYATGRVNNEQFF. In nucleotides, the CDR3 is TGCGCCAGCAGCTACGCAACAGGGAGGGTAAACAATGAGCAGTTCTTC.

This clone was recorded a few times. The V call is TRBV18, the J call TRBJ2-5; 8 positions agree with TRBD2. The germline V gene encodes CDR1 KGHSH and CDR2 LQKENI. V gave up 6 bases and J gave up 1 base; unmatched junction bases: 7. This CDR3 region has 15 residues. The CDR3 loop reads CASSFFAGGQETQYF. DNA of the CDR3: TGTGCCAGCTCCTTTTTTGCGGGGGGCCAAGAGACCCAGTACTTC.

V usage is TRBV18 and J usage is TRBJ2-2; the match to TRBD1 covers 9 bases. Per germline, CDR1 KGHSH and CDR2 LQKENI. This CDR3 is built from 16 residues. V trimming: 3 bases; J trimming: 5 bases; junction bases outside the gene matches: 7. This CDR3 is CASSPYRDRVTGELFF. CDR3 nucleotides: TGTGCCAGCTCACCTTACAGGGACAGGGTGACCGGGGAGCTGTTTTTT. The full variable domain, with the rest looked up from reference TRBV18 and TRBJ2-2, is NAGVMQNPRHLVRRRGQEARLRCSPMKGHSHVYWYRQLPEEGLKFMVYLQKENIIDESGMPKERFSAEFPKEGPSILRIQQVVRGDSAAYFCASSPYRDRVTGELFFGEGSRLTVL.